A single sample gave rise to the 28 T cell receptor beta chains below, sequenced in a study of T cell repertoires in cytomegalovirus infection. Each CDR3 protein gets one entry after TCRdb re-called the reads with MiXCR. The data show some 900,000 distinct CDR3 sequences, roughly 33% seen once. No antigen has been assigned to these receptors. Source: cultured CD8+ T cells from PBMCs, taken from culture after CMV antigen stimulation. The receptors come from a human donor in good health (CMV status not recorded). Some clones in this sample may be carry-over from other donors' samples.

This clonotype was detected only a few times. The chain couples TRBV9 to TRBJ1-4, with 8 bases aligning to TRBD1. From germline, CDR1 is SGDLS and CDR2 YYNGEE. J gave up 7 bases and V 3 bases, and 8 bases lay outside the gene matches. CDR3 length equals 15 residues. CDR3 DNA sequence: TGTGCCAGCAGCGCTTTTGGACAGGGTGGTGAAAAACTGTTTTTT. As protein: CASSAFGQGGEKLFF.

The chain links TRBV7-3 to TRBJ1-1; D is uncertain. Germline CDR1 is SGHTA and CDR2 is FQGTGA. Trimming removed 7 bases from V and 4 bases from J, with 19 bases in between. This CDR3 has 15 amino acids. CDR3 DNA sequence: TGTGCCAGCAACCCCTTCCTGGTGCGATCCACTGAAGCTTTCTTT. Translation: CASNPFLVRSTEAFF.

The genes are TRBV13 and TRBJ2-7; D is tentatively TRBD1 or TRBD2 (5 bases each). The V gene's germline CDR1 is PRHDT and CDR2 FYEKMQ (reference sequence). The CDR3 is 13 residues long. Trimming cost V 4 bases and J 4 bases, with 11 bases left between them. The CDR3 is CASSSLGVYEQYF. The CDR3 DNA sequence: TGTGCCAGCAGCTCCCTGGGGGTTTACGAGCAGTACTTC.

CDR3 sequence reads: CASSLQVYEQYF. DNA of the CDR3: TGTGCCAGCAGTCTACAGGTCTACGAGCAGTACTTC. The V call is TRBV12-3 or TRBV12-4, the J call TRBJ2-7, with a possible D match to TRBD1 (5 bases). Between the trimmed V and J ends, which lost 5 bases and 3 bases, there was a span of 8 bases. This CDR3 has 12 amino acids.

This clonotype was found a few times. This rearrangement joins TRBV6-5 to TRBJ1-5; no clear D gene. Germline assignment: CDR1 MNHEY and CDR2 SVGAGI. CDR3 length: 13 residues. The germline V and J ends were trimmed by 1 base and 8 bases, with 9 bases remaining between them. In DNA, the CDR3 is TGTGCCAGCAGTTACTACCCGTTAGAGCCCCAGCATTTT. This translates into CASSYYPLEPQHF.

The chain combines TRBV6-1 with TRBJ1-5; the match to TRBD1 covers 7 bases. The CDR3 runs to 14 residues. The V gene's germline CDR1 is MNHNS and CDR2 SASEGT. V shed 8 bases, J shed 3 bases, and the junction held 7 bases outside the gene matches. In DNA form, the CDR3 reads TGTGCCAGCGTAGACAGGGCGGACAATCAGCCCCAGCATTTT. Translation gives CASVDRADNQPQHF.

The chain has TRBV29-1 and TRBJ2-2; D is possibly TRBD1 (6 bases). Germline V lookup: CDR1 SQVTM, CDR2 ANQGSEA. The CDR3 extends over 13 amino acids. Trimming stripped 7 bases from V and 3 bases from J, with 12 bases between. The CDR3 nucleotides read TGCAGCGCTCAGGGGAGTGACACCGGGGAGCTGTTTTTT. Amino acids: CSAQGSDTGELFF.

The V gene is TRBV7-9, the J gene TRBJ1-1; the D gene is possibly TRBD1 (6 bases). The CDR3 totals 15 residues. The V gene's germline CDR1 is SEHNR and CDR2 FQNEAQ (reference sequence). Trimming removed 1 base from V and 5 bases from J, with 14 bases in between. This chain's CDR3 is CASSLGSRGRTEAFF. CDR3 sequence (DNA): TGTGCCAGCAGCTTAGGGTCGCGGGGGCGGACTGAAGCTTTCTTT.

CDR3 in amino acids: CASSHPPWKQYF. As DNA, the CDR3 is TGCGCCAGCAGTCATCCACCCTGGAAGCAGTACTTC. This chain uses TRBV23-1 with TRBJ2-7, with D hard to call. Being an ORF, TRBV23-1 has a function that is uncertain. Trimming shortened V by 3 bases and J by 8 bases, and 11 bases separated the two germline ends. The CDR3 consists of 12 residues.

In this sample, this clonotype turned up a few times. The rearrangement joins TRBV10-3 to TRBJ1-1; 7 bases align to TRBD1. The germline CDR1 and CDR2 sequences are ENHRY and SYGVKD. The CDR3 runs 13 residues. The V segment lost 6 bases and the J segment 5 bases; nucleotides outside the gene matches: 6. Here the CDR3 DNA reads TGTGCCATCAGCATAACAGGGGATACTGAAGCTTTCTTT. This gives the protein CAISITGDTEAFF.

This clonotype came up a few times. The chain recombines TRBV12-3 or TRBV12-4 with TRBJ1-6; no reliable D call. The CDR3 contains 17 residues. V gave up 3 bases and J gave up 0 bases, with 12 bases separating them. The CDR3 reads CASSFTTESSYNSPLHF. CDR3 DNA sequence: TGTGCCAGCAGTTTTACTACCGAGAGCTCCTATAATTCACCCCTCCACTTT.

This clonotype came up a few times. The chain combines TRBV7-8 with TRBJ2-1, with a tentative D call TRBD2 (7 bases). The germline V and J ends were trimmed by 2 bases and 4 bases, with 12 bases remaining between them. Germline CDR1 SGHVS, CDR2 FQNEAQ. This CDR3 contains 15 residues. The DNA for the CDR3 is TGTGCCAGCAGCTTAAAGGGGGGAGGGTACAATGAGCAGTTCTTC. The encoded protein is CASSLKGGGYNEQFF.

There are a few counts of this clonotype. This chain joins TRBV7-9 and TRBJ1-4, with TRBD1 matching 9 bases. Unmatched junction bases numbered 8, after V lost 5 bases and J lost 7 bases. This CDR3 spans 15 amino acids. Germline loops: CDR1 SEHNR, CDR2 FQNEAQ (reference sequence). The CDR3, as DNA: TGTGCCAGCAGCGTAGGACAGGGGAGATCTGAAAAACTGTTTTTT. Protein product: CASSVGQGRSEKLFF. The variable domain in full, completed from reference TRBV7-9 and TRBJ1-4, reads DTGVSQNPRHKITKRGQNVTFRCDPISEHNRLYWYRQTLGQGPEFLTYFQNEAQLEKSRLLSDRFSAERPKGSFSTLEIQRTEQGDSAMYLCASSVGQGRSEKLFFGSGTQLSVL.

This clonotype was found many times. The J gene is TRBJ2-2, the V gene TRBV7-2, with TRBD1 identical over 7 bases. Germline trimming cut 5 bases from V and 1 base from J; bases unmatched to any gene: 7. Germline V gene sequence: CDR1 SGHTA, CDR2 FQGNSA. The CDR3 covers 16 residues. CDR3 coding DNA: TGTGCCAGCAGCCCGTGGGACAGCATGAACACCGGGGAGCTGTTTTTT. Translated, it gives CASSPWDSMNTGELFF.

The chain employs TRBV29-1 and TRBJ2-7; a weak D match, TRBD2 (5 bases). The CDR3 covers 10 residues. Germline CDR1 and CDR2: SQVTM and ANQGSEA. With 5 bases removed from V and 5 bases from J, the gap between germline ends came to 7 bases. The CDR3 sequence: CSVWGDEQYF. The DNA of the CDR3 is TGCAGCGTTTGGGGAGACGAGCAGTACTTC.

This clonotype was counted a few times. V usage is TRBV29-1 and J usage is TRBJ2-3; a possible D gene is TRBD2 (6 bases). Trimming took off 6 bases at V and 2 bases at J, with 15 bases between the two ends. CDR1 is SQVTM, CDR2 ANQGSEA, per germline. CDR3 length: 14 amino acids. This CDR3 reads CSVALASPTDTQYF. Here the CDR3 DNA reads TGCAGCGTGGCGCTAGCGTCCCCCACAGATACGCAGTATTTT.

In its sample, this clonotype was seen a few times. The V gene is TRBV3-1, the J gene TRBJ2-2, with D possibly being TRBD1 or TRBD2 (5 bases each). In germline, CDR1 is LGHDT, CDR2 YNNKEL (reference sequence). CDR3 size: 17 residues. The ends were cut back, 1 base at V and 2 bases at J, with 14 bases in the middle. The CDR3: CASSQVLRGANTGELFF. In DNA form, the CDR3 reads TGTGCCAGCAGCCAAGTATTAAGGGGAGCTAACACCGGGGAGCTGTTTTTT.

This clonotype was seen a handful of times. The V and J genes are TRBV4-1 and TRBJ1-1, with 9 bases fitting TRBD1. Trimming took 0 bases from V and 5 from J; bases not matched to a gene: 4. The CDR3 sequence is 15 residues long. The germline V gene encodes CDR1 MGHRA and CDR2 YSYEKL. As DNA, the CDR3 is TGCGCCAGCAGCCAAGAAGACAGGGGGGGGACTGAAGCTTTCTTT. Translated: CASSQEDRGGTEAFF.

The chain has TRBV5-4 and TRBJ1-6, with D tentatively TRBD1 (6 bases). The CDR3 runs to 13 residues. Germline assignment: CDR1 SGHNT and CDR2 YYREEE (reference sequence). The germline V and J ends were trimmed by 2 bases and 10 bases, with 10 bases remaining between them. CDR3 in amino acids: CASSFRGGSPLHF. CDR3 sequence (DNA): TGTGCCAGCAGCTTCAGGGGCGGGTCACCCCTCCACTTT.

CDR3: CASSFGGINSPLHF. The CDR3 nucleotides read TGTGCCAGCAGTTTTGGGGGGATTAATTCACCCCTCCACTTT. The chain has TRBV27 and TRBJ1-6, with a tentative D call TRBD1 (5 bases). V was trimmed by 3 bases and J by 6 bases, leaving 9 bases between them. The length of the CDR3 is 14 residues. In germline, CDR1 is MNHEY, CDR2 SMNVEV (reference sequence).

This clonotype was counted only a few times. The gene calls are TRBV12-3 or TRBV12-4 and TRBJ2-1; TRBD1 matches 8 bases. The CDR3 loop spans 15 amino acids. With V trimmed by 6 bases and J by 6 bases, 10 bases remained unmatched. The CDR3 region is CASSFSQGAANEQFF. CDR3 DNA sequence: TGTGCCAGCAGCTTCTCGCAGGGGGCTGCCAATGAGCAGTTCTTC.

Concerning this clonotype itself: A read error may be the cause here, since a much bigger clone is one base away. J is TRBJ1-2 and V is TRBV6-1; no reliable D call. Germline V gene sequence: CDR1 MNHNS, CDR2 SASEGT. The ends were cut back, 0 bases at V and 9 bases at J, with 20 bases in the middle. CDR3 length: 16 residues. The CDR3 is CASSEAFNRDTYSYTF. CDR3 bases: TGTGCCAGCAGTGAAGCGTTCAATAGGGATACTTATAGCTACACCTTC.

This chain uses TRBV11-2 with TRBJ2-7, with D possibly being TRBD1 (5 bases). The CDR3 has 11 amino acids. Looked up from germline, CDR1 is SGHAT and CDR2 is FQNNGV. Trimming shortened V by 5 bases and J by 5 bases, and 7 bases separated the two germline ends. CDR3 DNA: TGTGCCAGCAGCAGGGGCCACGAGCAGTACGTC. This encodes CASSRGHEQYV.

This chain joins TRBV2 and TRBJ1-1; D is undetermined. The V end was cut by 2 bases, the J end by 11 bases, with 15 bases between. The CDR3 length is 13 residues. Germline lookup yields CDR1 SNHLY and CDR2 FYNNEI. The DNA of the CDR3 is TGTGCCAGCAGTGAATTCGGCACCCTGAAGGCTTTCTTT. Protein: CASSEFGTLKAFF.

Comments on this clonotype: A much larger clone is a single base away; this may be a read error. The chain couples TRBV7-6 to TRBJ1-1; D gene uncertain. The CDR3 has 14 residues. Trimming took 5 bases from V and 1 from J, leaving 11 bases between them. Germline loops: CDR1 SGHVS, CDR2 FNYEAQ. The CDR3 sequence: CASSHSEGNTEAFF. The CDR3 DNA reads TGTGCCAGCAGCCATTCTGAGGGGAACACTGAAGCTTTCTTT.

The J gene is TRBJ1-1, the V gene TRBV6-6, with D unresolved. V was trimmed by 0 bases and J by 0 bases, leaving 8 bases between them. CDR1 and CDR2 from the germline V gene are MNHNY and SVGAGI (reference sequence). There are 15 residues in the CDR3. This CDR3 is CASSYSVQLNTEAFF. Written as DNA, the CDR3 is TGTGCCAGCAGTTACTCGGTACAGTTGAACACTGAAGCTTTCTTT.

The J gene is TRBJ1-1, the V gene TRBV7-9; TRBD1 is a possible D gene (6 bases). V was cut by 4 bases and J by 0 bases, with 15 bases left in between. Germline CDR1 and CDR2: SEHNR and FQNEAQ (reference sequence). The CDR3 spans 16 residues. CDR3 loop: CASSSHPTGLNTEAFF. Written as DNA, the CDR3 is TGTGCCAGCAGCTCCCACCCGACAGGACTGAACACTGAAGCTTTCTTT.

In DNA, the CDR3 is TGTGCCAGCAGCTTCACAGGGGATAGCAATCAGCCCCAGCATTTT. It is translated as CASSFTGDSNQPQHF. This rearrangement joins TRBV7-6 to TRBJ1-5; 7 bases map to TRBD1. V gave up 3 bases and J gave up 0 bases; unmatched junction bases: 2. CDR3 length equals 15 residues. Per germline, CDR1 SGHVS and CDR2 FNYEAQ. The variable domain in full, completed from reference TRBV7-6 and TRBJ1-5, reads GAGVSQSPRYKVTKRGQDVALRCDPISGHVSLYWYRQALGQGPEFLTYFNYEAQQDKSGLPNDRFSAERPEGSISTLTIQRTEQRDSAMYRCASSFTGDSNQPQHFGDGTRLSIL.